This T cell receptor beta chain originates from a study of blood T cell repertoires in COVID-19. Study as a whole: Spain, Italy and the United States supplied samples that represented acute and convalescent COVID-19.

Per the germline V gene, CDR1 is MNHEY and CDR2 is SMNVEV (reference sequence). This CDR3 contains 17 residues. The V gene end was trimmed by 5 bases and the J gene end by 4 bases; junction bases not matched to a gene: 12. Per the original methods: Nucleated cell counts were estimated from reference gene primer amplification. Assay used: immunoSEQ multiplex PCR; TCRdb lists only in-frame clones, some missing. V and J calls plus clone size are reproduced from that table; the DNA served to infer D and trimming. The table lists hundreds of thousands of clones, about nine tenths of them singletons, with roughly 2% in the top ten.

The TCR comes from a man between 18 and 29 years old with active or convalescent COVID-19. Source material: peripheral blood. The rearrangement joins TRBV27 to TRBJ2-3; 10 bases align to TRBD1. DNA of the CDR3: TGTGCCAGCAGTCCCTTAAGGACAGGGGGATGGGCAGATACGCAGTATTTT. Its protein product is CASSPLRTGGWADTQYF.